Detailed here is one T cell receptor (beta chain). Its antigen is still unknown. The record has no base qualities; no much larger clone is one base away. The method behind the library was the immunoSEQ multiplex PCR assay. For the multiplex PCR, a mixture combining 60 forward primers for TCR Vbeta segments and 13 reverse primers for TCR Jbeta segments was used. Amplification of the CDR3 region of rearranged TCR beta genes was performed with a multiplex PCR assay on genomic DNA. The Illumina HiSeq System was used to sequence the amplified TCR beta libraries as 87-base-pair reads. On the authors' methods: A later analysis tallied tens of millions of unique TCR beta chains across the 550 to 850 repertoires, and about 10 million of those chains were shared by two or more donors. Raw reads were error-corrected and collapsed into unique sequences by a nearest-neighbor algorithm in which closely related sequences were merged to remove PCR and sequencing errors. To assign V, D and J gene segments, CDR3 sequences were aligned to IMGT reference sequences. For a sequence to be retained, a match of at least six nucleotides was required to both a V gene segment and a J gene segment. A rearrangement counted as productive if the CDR3 had no stop codons and remained in frame with V and J, and every other rearrangement counted as non-productive. CDR3 was defined according to IMGT convention as the region running from the second conserved V-encoded cysteine to the conserved J-encoded phenylalanine. Sequences without an unambiguous match to a single V gene segment were excluded from the earlier analysis of almost 600 of the donors. In an earlier analysis of approximately 590 of the donors, a V segment was called functional when productive rearrangements were above 56.7%, and segregating when the standard deviation between donors exceeded 5%. A statistical classification framework was developed to diagnose cytomegalovirus status using the catalog of TCR beta chain sequences. In a later analysis, TCR nucleotide sequences were compared against IMGT/GENE-DB human TR gene sequences so that V and J genes could be assigned. A later analysis assigned CDR3 sequences and most-parsimonious VDJ recombination scenarios with the TCRdist pipeline. In a later analysis, every TCR beta chain was defined by the combination of its CDR3 amino acid sequence and its V-gene family, and reads without a unique V-gene family were dropped. To address suspected cross-contamination and a sequencing artifact, a later analysis removed several hundred highly shared, low-generation-probability nucleotide sequences. In a later analysis, a clonal expansion index was calculated for each public chain from normalized within-repertoire ranks of inferred template counts. Generation probabilities in a later analysis came from a VDJ recombination model fitted to out-of-frame rearrangements, and those results were checked against IGoR. In a later analysis, TCR-TCR, TCR-HLA and TCR-CMV co-occurrence was scored with hypergeometric tests, and a repertoire-size bias correction was applied to TCR pairs. To estimate false discovery rates, a later analysis permuted the HLA or CMV assignments 20 times. In a later analysis, co-occurring TCRs were grouped with DBSCAN, and TCRdist sequence similarity was added when clustering was performed within HLA-allele-positive subsets. For co-occurrence clustering, repertoires with fewer than 30,000 or more than 120,000 public chains were excluded, along with roughly five repertoires with anomalous nucleotide sharing. TCRdb re-hosts the immuneACCESS table, in-frame sequences only. Its copies lack some clones; in the studies checked, an unresolved V gene accounts for under half of them, and the cause for the rest is not known. The V and J calls and clone size were taken over from that table, and D and trimming were inferred from the DNA. This sample comprises some 180,000 clones, around a tenth of them detected only once. 1% to 1.5% of the sample lies in the top ten.

Relative to germline, V is missing 6 bases and J is missing 4 bases, with 6 bases of the junction outside any gene match. The CDR3 sequence holds 15 residues, the cysteine and phenylalanine included. The retained sequence is limited to the CDR3, 45 bases, with the frame set at the first base. Per the germline V gene (reference sequence), LNHDA is the CDR1 and SQIVND is the CDR2. These data belong to a study of cytomegalovirus exposure and HLA in healthy donors (TCRdb year 2017). For the wider study: An earlier analysis of more than 550 of the donors reported approximately 260 Gb of sequence data and 95 million to 130 million unique TCR beta sequences obtained from around 190 million T cells. Approximately 310 gigabases of sequencing data and approximately 85 million unique TCR sequences were included in an early release covering about 620 HLA-typed donors. Among the roughly 410 genotyped donors, 81% belonged to the genetic ancestry cluster associated with self-reported Caucasian donors. The study aimed to test whether signatures of past pathogen exposure could be identified by cataloging public T cell receptors. The study used immunosequencing to profile the T cell repertoires of approximately 640 subjects and linked those repertoires to cytomegalovirus serostatus. In addition to the first cohort of approximately 670 subjects, a separate validation cohort of over 90 different subjects was used. High-throughput TCR immunosequencing, statistical association of individual TCRs with disease status, and machine learning were combined to predict cytomegalovirus infection status. In a later analysis, previously published TCR beta repertoires from fewer than 750 donors were re-analyzed and high-resolution HLA genotyping was added so that TCR occurrence patterns could be studied. Rather than using new phenotypic data, the later analysis identified candidate immune exposures from TCR beta sequences and from how often those sequences occurred across donors. An earlier analysis of 587 of the donors used high-throughput TCR beta sequencing to judge whether each TCR beta V gene segment behaved as functional or pseudogenic. Donor age, sex, ethnicity and CMV serostatus were compiled together with the repertoire data. In a later genetic analysis, genome-wide SNP genotypes for about 65% of the roughly 700 donors were used, and that subset was treated as a discovery cohort. All discovery cohort repertoires had been generated using a single sequencing platform. HLA typing covered class I and class II loci at four-digit resolution. Typing coverage varied by locus: roughly 620-630 donors for A, B, C, DRB1 and DQB1; approximately 520 for DQA1; approximately 570 for DPA1; 400 to 480 for DPB1. Because of strong linkage in the cohort, a few DR-DQ haplotypes were treated as single units for association and clustering. Among almost 400 genotyped donors of the cohort, an average of around 240,000 unique TCR beta nucleotide sequences were sequenced per donor, roughly 20% of them non-productive. The study at large found these results: This cohort had only TCR beta chains sequenced, and the lack of alpha or paired-chain data limited which features could be detected. Correlated functional status among segregating V segments might reflect linkage disequilibrium, but an unknown experimental factor could not be ruled out. HLA typing was unavailable for some donors at each locus, so association tests used only the typed subset. Several of the top co-occurrence clusters appeared to be linked to parvovirus B19, influenza, CMV and Epstein-Barr virus, according to a later analysis. When HLA alleles, especially DR and DQ, strongly co-occurred, TCR associations were difficult to assign to individual alleles. For the cohort, immune exposure information was limited to CMV serostatus. Cytomegalovirus status was reported to be diagnosed by the classifier with high specificity and sensitivity in both the original and validation cohorts. In a later analysis, HLA-associated TCR beta chains showed more clonal expansion and lower generation probabilities than non-associated chains that were equally common. Some 15 rarely observed V segments, including chromosome 9 orphons, were excluded from the earlier analysis of several hundred of the donors because counts were too low. The study listed 150 to 200 TCR beta chains as associated with cytomegalovirus. In a later analysis, most CMV-associated TCR beta chains were found to appear HLA-restricted, with HLA associations seemingly driven largely by CMV exposure. An earlier analysis of approximately 540 of the donors showed that most TCR beta V segments appeared in productive rearrangements either about 90% or about 30% of the time, which broadly matched IMGT annotations. While some public TCRs were present in many individuals, most TCR sequences turned up only very rarely across donors. A further reported finding was that TCR beta sequences accurately predicted the HLA-A and HLA-B alleles for most subjects in the first cohort. In a later genetic analysis, fewer N-insertions in productive TCRs were reported among donors in an Asian-associated ancestry cluster than the roughly 700-donor mean. Roughly uniform sequencing depth across donors was assumed in presence/absence analyses, although this assumption may not hold. Because the 87-base-pair reads could not distinguish some IMGT-functional V segments, including TRBV6-2 and TRBV6-3, those segments were excluded. V-gene and J-gene trimming of TCR beta chains was associated with a missense DCLRE1C variant in a later genetic analysis, and the association was replicated in an independent cohort. In a later analysis, TCR association rates were found to vary across HLA loci, with the most associated TCRs seen for DRB1 alleles and the fewest for HLA-C alleles. A cluster of highly shared sequence variants was judged likely to represent a technical artifact of the sequencing pipeline. According to the authors, the approach could potentially be generalized to other disease states and immunological phenotypes. At a false discovery rate of 0.05, a later analysis linked fewer than 20,000 TCR beta sequences to specific HLA alleles. A few of the identified cytomegalovirus-associated TCR beta chains were confirmed in vitro to be specific for cytomegalovirus antigens.

The cohort was made up of approximately 700 healthy bone marrow donors. At the time of sampling, every cohort member was nominally healthy, though immune exposures that went unrecorded were likely present. The donor was CMV seropositive and belonged to the group of 250 to 300 seropositive cohort members. A peripheral blood sample was provided by each donor, and peripheral blood mononuclear cells were used for TCR beta sequencing. The Qiagen DNeasy Blood Extraction Kit was used to extract genomic DNA from the blood cell samples. The chain is made from TRBV19 and TRBJ2-4; a stretch of 10 junction bases matches TRBD2. The specimen was PBMCs. The clonotype originates from a woman in her thirties in good health and CMV-seropositive. The DNA sequence reads TGTGCCAGTAGCCCTAGCGGGAGATCTAAAAACATTCAGTACTTC. The resulting protein is CASSPSGRSKNIQYF.